This TCR beta chain originates from a study of T-cell reconstitution after alpha-beta-depleted transplantation in children. Overall study results and limits: Reports say that about two months after transplant, the alpha-beta T cells came out of several hundred graft clones that had expanded. Recipient T cells and thymic progenitors that survived gave rise to the high TCRbeta diversity observed at day 60 in some patients.

This CDR3 region has 13 residues. Per the germline V gene, CDR1 is SGHRS and CDR2 is YFSETQ. V gave up 4 bases and J gave up 5 bases, with 11 bases separating them. As concerns this clonotype: The antigen remains unidentified.

Unique molecular identifiers were incorporated when the TCRbeta library was constructed. TCRdb analysed the PCR reads with MiXCR anew, one entry per CDR3 protein. Found here are roughly 490,000 distinct CDR3 sequences, 11% of them singletons; the top ten hold 12% to 15%. The sequence derives from a female patient between 2 and 10 years old who had a stem cell transplant for aplastic anemia, so the T cells may come from the graft donor. The rearrangement joins TRBV5-1 to TRBJ2-3; a possible D gene is TRBD2 (5 bases). The source material was PBMCs, mostly from graft donor cells, sampled 180 days after TCRalphabeta/CD19-depleted stem cell transplant. The chain's CDR3 is CASSPAGLDTQYF. CDR3 nucleotides: TGCGCCAGCAGCCCGGCGGGTCTAGATACGCAGTATTTT.